This T cell receptor (beta chain) was captured in a study of CD4 T cells in relation to SARS-CoV-2 and coronaviruses. Study details: ViraFEST: roughly 10-day antigen culture of PBMCs, then TCR beta CDR3 sequencing.

With respect to this clone: The antigen is undetermined.

CD4+ T cells from unexposed donors were obtained before the COVID-19 pandemic (2011-2018). The cells were cultured for about ten days before CD4+ T cells were isolated. Testing used SARS-CoV-2 S/N and four cold-coronavirus spikes on unexposed-donor CD4+ T cells, cells permitting. Half the medium was replaced with IL-2 medium on days 3 and 7. This CDR3 has 15 amino acids. V was cut by 0 bases and J by 9 bases, with 17 bases left in between. Germline values: CDR1 SGHRS, CDR2 YFSETQ. The assay was immunoSEQ multiplex PCR, and TCRdb's table has in-frame clones only and misses some. The sample includes 20,000 to 25,000 clones, 60% to 85% of them seen just once. Study-level findings and limits: In approximately 70% of donors, memory CD4+ clonotypes crossrecognized SARS-CoV-2 and at least one common cold coronavirus spike.

The material sequenced was CD4+ T cells from PBMCs, cultured in vitro. This TCR came from a human donor in good health. The chain combines TRBV5-1 with TRBJ2-3, with a weak D call TRBD2 (6 bases). DNA for the CDR3: TGCGCCAGCAGCTTGGTGGACACGGGGGAAGGGACGCAGTATTTT. Translating it yields CASSLVDTGEGTQYF.